One and the same sample provided the 5 T cell receptor beta chains below, sequenced in a study of blood T cell repertoires in COVID-19. Assay used: immunoSEQ multiplex PCR; TCRdb lists only in-frame clones, some missing. The data contain some 220,000 clones, more than 75% of them seen just once; the ten biggest clones take up approximately 5%. The specimen was peripheral blood. These receptors were collected from a woman in her seventies with COVID-19, enrolled during active disease.

There are a few counts of this clone. The chain joins TRBV9 to TRBJ1-6; no reliable D call. CDR3 size: 13 residues. Germline lookup yields CDR1 SGDLS and CDR2 YYNGEE. Trimming pared 3 bases from V and 7 bases from J, leaving 8 bases between. CDR3 loop: CASSALINSPLHF. The CDR3 DNA sequence: TGTGCCAGCAGCGCCCTAATAAATTCACCCCTCCACTTT. Supplemented by reference TRBV9 and TRBJ1-6, the full variable domain reads DSGVTQTPKHLITATGQRVTLRCSPRSGDLSVYWYQQSLDQGLQFLIQYYNGEERAKGNILERFSAQQFPDLHSELNLSSLELGDSALYFCASSALINSPLHFGNGTRLTVT.

This clone appeared a few times. V and J are TRBV7-9 and TRBJ1-5, with TRBD1 matching over 8 bases. CDR1 is SEHNR and CDR2 is FQNEAQ in the germline V gene (reference sequence). V was pared by 5 bases and J by 3 bases, with 6 bases of the junction left unmatched. CDR3 length: 15 residues. The CDR3, as DNA: TGTGCCAGCAGCAGCTGGACAGGGTACAATCAGCCCCAGCATTTT. As protein: CASSSWTGYNQPQHF. Combining the CDR3 with reference TRBV7-9 and TRBJ1-5 gives the whole variable domain DTGVSQNPRHKITKRGQNVTFRCDPISEHNRLYWYRQTLGQGPEFLTYFQNEAQLEKSRLLSDRFSAERPKGSFSTLEIQRTEQGDSAMYLCASSSWTGYNQPQHFGDGTRLSIL.

On this clone itself: Its ends do not fully match the called genes, so a read error is possible. This chain connects TRBV20-1 to TRBJ2-1, with 14 bases that match TRBD2. This CDR3 has 11 residues. Germline loops: CDR1 DFQATT, CDR2 SNEGSKA (reference sequence). CDR3 bases: TGCAGTGCTAGACTGGGACTAGCGGGAGTCTTC. Its translation is CSARLGLAGVF.

J is TRBJ2-5 and V is TRBV5-4; D remains unclear. The CDR3 runs to 16 residues. The V and J ends lost 2 bases and 3 bases respectively, with 17 bases between them. Germline assignment: CDR1 SGHNT and CDR2 YYREEE (reference sequence). The CDR3 here is CASSFGPRRGEETQYF. In DNA form, the CDR3 reads TGTGCCAGCAGCTTTGGTCCGCGGCGAGGAGAAGAGACCCAGTACTTC.

Only a few counts were recorded for this clone. The gene calls are TRBV30 and TRBJ2-2; TRBD2 might be the D (6 bases). Germline V gene lookup returns CDR1 GTSNPN and CDR2 SVGIG (reference sequence). The ends were cut back, 5 bases at V and 1 base at J, with 11 bases in the middle. The CDR3 is made up of 14 amino acids. This CDR3 reads CAWASDWNTGELFF. The CDR3 DNA reads TGTGCCTGGGCTAGCGATTGGAACACCGGGGAGCTGTTTTTT.